These T cell receptor beta chains were read from a single sample in a study of blood T cell repertoires in COVID-19. The data were produced by immunoSEQ multiplex PCR, yet TCRdb's version contains in-frame clones alone and is incomplete. The repertoire includes about 140,000 clones, 75% to 80% of them detected once, and 2.5% to 3.5% sits in the top ten. Sequenced sample: PBMCs or T cells enriched from blood (not recorded which). Every receptor here comes from a woman between 45 and 65 years old who had recovered from COVID-19. Both conserved end residues are part of each CDR3. The D gene is left open where the match is weak. Only part of the rows carry a size: once, few, many, or a class if the clone is expanded.

TGTGCCAGCAGCCAAGATATCGACAGAAACTATGGCTACACCTTC,CASSQDIDRNYGYTF,.,.,15,TRBJ1-2,TRBV14
TGTGCCAGCAGCGCCCGGGACAGGGCCAATGAGCAGTTCTTC,CASSARDRANEQFF,TRBD1,.,14,TRBJ2-1,TRBV9
TGCGCCAGCAGCTCGGGACAGGGATTTGGGAAACTGTTTTTT,CASSSGQGFGKLFF,TRBD1,once,14,TRBJ1-4,TRBV5-1
TGTGCCAGCAGTTCCCCCGCGGCAGATTATGGCTACACCTTC,CASSSPAADYGYTF,.,few,14,TRBJ1-2,TRBV28
TGTGCCAGTAGAAGGGGACAGGGATTGAACACTGAAGCTTTCTTT,CASRRGQGLNTEAFF,TRBD1,once,15,TRBJ1-1,TRBV19
TGTGCCAGCAGCTTAGTGGGAGAAGGACCAGATACGCAGTATTTT,CASSLVGEGPDTQYF,.,.,15,TRBJ2-3,TRBV5-4
TGTGCCAGCAGCCCAGGATCAGAAAACCTTAACTATGGCTACACCTTC,CASSPGSENLNYGYTF,.,.,16,TRBJ1-2,TRBV7-9
TGCGCCAGCAGCTTGAACCGACAGGCATCAGGCTACACCTTC,CASSLNRQASGYTF,.,.,14,TRBJ1-2,TRBV5-1
TGTGCCAGCAGCTTAGGGAGGGGCCCAAGCTCCTATAATTCACCCCTCCACTTT,CASSLGRGPSSYNSPLHF,.,.,18,TRBJ1-6,TRBV11-3
TGTGCCAGTAGTCCCCGGGGGAGCTACGAGCAGTACTTC,CASSPRGSYEQYF,.,.,13,TRBJ2-7,TRBV19
TGCGCCAGCAGCCAACAGCCGGGGAACACTGAAGCTTTCTTT,CASSQQPGNTEAFF,.,.,14,TRBJ1-1,TRBV4-1
TGTGCCTTCGTTGGACTGGGGGCTAAGCAGTACTTC,CAFVGLGAKQYF,.,.,12,TRBJ2-7,TRBV30
TGTGCCAGCCATCCCGTGGCGGGAACTAATGAAAAACTGTTTTTT,CASHPVAGTNEKLFF,.,.,15,TRBJ1-4,TRBV6-5
TGTGCCAGCAGTTTATCGCAGAAGAACACTGAAGCTTTCTTT,CASSLSQKNTEAFF,.,.,14,TRBJ1-1,TRBV27
TGTGCCAGCAGTGAGCCCCCCGGAGGGGCGATGAACACTGAAGCTTTCTTT,CASSEPPGGAMNTEAFF,.,.,17,TRBJ1-1,TRBV6-1
TGTGCCAGCAGTCGTCCGAATGGCCCCGAGCAGTACTTC,CASSRPNGPEQYF,.,.,13,TRBJ2-7,TRBV11-3
TGTGCCAGCACCGCTCGGAGCTCCTATAATTCACCCCTCCACTTT,CASTARSSYNSPLHF,.,.,15,TRBJ1-6,TRBV11-3
TGTGCCAGCAGTCGTCTAGCGGGAGCCCCAGATACGCAGTATTTT,CASSRLAGAPDTQYF,TRBD2,.,15,TRBJ2-3,TRBV6-4
TGTGCCTGGAGTGTAGCCGGGATCAATCAGCCCCAGCATTTT,CAWSVAGINQPQHF,.,.,14,TRBJ1-5,TRBV30
TGTGCCAGCAGCCAAACGGGACAGTCGAATGAAAAACTGTTTTTT,CASSQTGQSNEKLFF,TRBD1,once,15,TRBJ1-4,TRBV3-1/TRBV3-2
TGTGCCAGTAGTATCAGTCAGACAGATACGCAGTATTTT,CASSISQTDTQYF,.,.,13,TRBJ2-3,TRBV19
TGTGCCAGCAGCCAAGATATCCTAGTCAGTCGGAGGAACGAGCAGTACTTC,CASSQDILVSRRNEQYF,.,few,17,TRBJ2-7,TRBV14
TGCGCCAGCCTTCGCGGCCCTGGGGCCAACGTCCTGACTTTC,CASLRGPGANVLTF,.,once,14,TRBJ2-6,TRBV23-1
TGTGCCAGCTCACGGACGGACAGGGTATACGAGCAGTACTTC,CASSRTDRVYEQYF,TRBD1,once,14,TRBJ2-7,TRBV18
TGTGCCACCTCGGGAGAGACAGGGGCAACCGGGGAGCTGTTTTTT,CATSGETGATGELFF,TRBD1,.,15,TRBJ2-2,TRBV19
TGTGCCAGCTCACCCGGGATTCTAGCGGGAGGATTGGACTCCTACAATGAGCAGTTCTTC,CASSPGILAGGLDSYNEQFF,TRBD2,.,20,TRBJ2-1,TRBV18
TGTGCCAGTAGTAGCCGGTCGAACACCGGGGAGCTGTTTTTT,CASSSRSNTGELFF,.,.,14,TRBJ2-2,TRBV19
TGTGCCAGCAGTTTACGCGGACTTTCTTCCAATGAGCAGTTCTTC,CASSLRGLSSNEQFF,.,.,15,TRBJ2-1,TRBV27
TGTGCCAGCAGTGATCAACAGGGGGGCGCTTTCTTT,CASSDQQGGAFF,TRBD1,.,12,TRBJ1-1,TRBV6-4
TGTGCCAGCAGCGTGCAGGGAAACTATGGCTACACCTTC,CASSVQGNYGYTF,.,.,13,TRBJ1-2,TRBV9
TGTGCCAGCAGTTTAAGCGGGAGCGATGGAGAGACCCAGTACTTC,CASSLSGSDGETQYF,TRBD2,once,15,TRBJ2-5,TRBV27